The source of this T cell receptor beta chain is a study of post-analysis software for immune sequencing data. Across the whole study: Multiple sclerosis in the patients followed relapsing-remitting, secondary progressive and progressive-relapsing courses.

Notes on this clonotype: The antigen remains unidentified.

Study conclusions and caveats: Compared with controls, patients had more of five or six TRBV segments, including TRBV5-6, TRBV5-1 and TRBV20-1. The authors found that F measure strongly co-clustered same-batch samples.

From germline, CDR1 is LNHDA and CDR2 SQIVND (reference sequence). This CDR3 region has 14 residues. The germline V and J ends were trimmed by 4 bases and 5 bases, with 14 bases remaining between them. cDNA libraries of TCR beta carried unique molecular identifiers. Roughly 450,000 cDNA molecules were recovered from an input of about 1 to 10 million T cells. TCRdb reprocessed the PCR reads with MiXCR, giving one entry per CDR3 protein. The sample lists about 770,000 distinct CDR3 sequences, 46% seen once, with 4.9% in the top ten. V is TRBV19 and J is TRBJ1-1, with D perhaps TRBD1 (6 bases). Sequenced input: blood. The origin of this receptor is a girl aged 5-17 years with multiple sclerosis. The CDR3 sequence is CASSTRTVGTEAFF. The DNA for the CDR3 is TGTGCCAGTAGTACCCGGACAGTTGGTACTGAAGCTTTCTTT.